This entry is about one T cell receptor beta chain. Its matching antigen is unknown. The source of the sample is a study of T cells in Graves' hyperthyroidism and ophthalmopathy. General study points: Ophthalmopathy was told apart from stable hyperthyroidism by a 13 V-J model.

TCR beta CDR3 sequences were amplified from RNA transcripts. An initial round of RT-PCR targeting the TCR CDR3 relied on the HTBI primer set. TCRdb independently ran MiXCR on the multiplex PCR reads; one entry per CDR3 protein. The repertoire holds roughly 580,000 distinct CDR3 sequences, with around 46% as singletons. Germline V CDR1 and CDR2: SQVTM, ANQGSEA. The CDR3 is 13 amino acids. Trimming shortened V by 6 bases and J by 3 bases, and 15 bases separated the two germline ends. Clinical symptoms, serum thyroxine, TRAb, thyroid ultrasound and orbital computed tomography informed diagnoses. The chain joins TRBV29-1 to TRBJ2-7, with D perhaps TRBD2 (6 bases). This TCR was sampled from a young woman with Graves' hyperthyroidism. The specimen was peripheral blood or thyroid tissue (not recorded which). The CDR3 loop is CSVDTGTFYEQYF. The CDR3 coding sequence is TGCAGCGTCGATACCGGGACTTTCTACGAGCAGTACTTC.